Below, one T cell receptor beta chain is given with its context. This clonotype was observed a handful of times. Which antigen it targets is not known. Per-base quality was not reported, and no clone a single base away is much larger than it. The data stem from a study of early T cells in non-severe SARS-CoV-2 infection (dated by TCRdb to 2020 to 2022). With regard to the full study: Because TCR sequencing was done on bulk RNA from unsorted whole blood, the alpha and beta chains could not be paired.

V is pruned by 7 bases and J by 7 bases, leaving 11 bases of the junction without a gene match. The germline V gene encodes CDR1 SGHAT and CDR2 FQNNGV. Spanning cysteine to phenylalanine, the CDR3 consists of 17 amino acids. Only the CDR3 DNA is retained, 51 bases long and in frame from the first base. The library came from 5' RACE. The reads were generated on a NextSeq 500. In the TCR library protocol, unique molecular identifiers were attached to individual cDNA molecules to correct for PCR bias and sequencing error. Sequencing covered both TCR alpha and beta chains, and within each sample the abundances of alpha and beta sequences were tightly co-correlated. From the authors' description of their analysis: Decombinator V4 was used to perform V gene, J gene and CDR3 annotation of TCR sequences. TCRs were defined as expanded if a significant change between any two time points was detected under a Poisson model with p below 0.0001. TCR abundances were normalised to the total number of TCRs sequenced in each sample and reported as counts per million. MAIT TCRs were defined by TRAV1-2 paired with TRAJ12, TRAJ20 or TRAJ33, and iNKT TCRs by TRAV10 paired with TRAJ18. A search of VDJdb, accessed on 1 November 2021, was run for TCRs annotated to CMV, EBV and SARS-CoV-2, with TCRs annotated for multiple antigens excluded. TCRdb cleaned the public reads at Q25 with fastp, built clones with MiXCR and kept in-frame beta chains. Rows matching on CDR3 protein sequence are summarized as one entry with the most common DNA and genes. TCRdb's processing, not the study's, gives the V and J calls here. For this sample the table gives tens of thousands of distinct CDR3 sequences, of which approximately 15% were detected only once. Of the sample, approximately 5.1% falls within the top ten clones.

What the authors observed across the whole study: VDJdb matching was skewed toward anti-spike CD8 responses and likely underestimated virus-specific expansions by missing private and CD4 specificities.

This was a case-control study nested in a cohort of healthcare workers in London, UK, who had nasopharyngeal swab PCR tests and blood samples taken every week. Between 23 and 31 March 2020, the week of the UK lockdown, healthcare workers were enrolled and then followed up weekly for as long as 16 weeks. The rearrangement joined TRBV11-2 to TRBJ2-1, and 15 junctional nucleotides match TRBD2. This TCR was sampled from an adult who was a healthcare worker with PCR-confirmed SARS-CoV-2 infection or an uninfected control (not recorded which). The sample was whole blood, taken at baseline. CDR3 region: CASTFGLAGGPGNEQFF. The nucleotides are TGTGCCAGCACCTTTGGACTAGCGGGAGGGCCTGGGAATGAGCAGTTCTTC.